These 2 T cell receptor beta chains originate from one sample sequenced in a study of shared clonotypes between healthy human individuals (dated by TCRdb to 2019 to 2021). Library preparation used the immunoSEQ multiplex PCR assay. In TCRdb, the immuneACCESS table is reduced to in-frame sequences with V and J assigned. These tables do not hold every clone; where another copy was compared, an unresolved V gene accounts for under half, and the others remain unexplained. The sample has millions of clones on record, approximately 92% of them singletons. More than 0.12% of the sample rests with the top ten. The sample consisted of naive CD4+ T cells sorted from blood. The sample's cell subset or site label, decoded: CD45RA+ positively selected. These receptors all come from a man in his late teens or twenties in good health.

Worth noting for this clone: The same CDR3 arises from other DNA sequences in this sample as well. The rearrangement uses TRBV5-1 and TRBJ2-7; D is unclear. The CDR3 covers 13 residues. V lost 0 bases, J lost 6 bases, and 10 bases lay in between. Germline assignment: CDR1 SGHRS and CDR2 YFSETQ. Here the CDR3 reads CASSLDPSGEQYF. The CDR3 DNA sequence: TGCGCCAGCAGCTTGGACCCCAGTGGCGAGCAGTACTTC.

The CDR3 protein is CASRGQLLLTNTIYF. The DNA of the CDR3 is TGTGCCAGCAGGGGACAGCTACTATTAACAAACACCATATATTTT. This chain connects TRBV2 to TRBJ1-3, with 7 bases matching TRBD1. Germline V gene data show CDR1 as SNHLY and CDR2 as FYNNEI. The J segment lost 6 bases and the V segment lost 6 bases, leaving 11 bases of the junction unmatched. CDR3 length: 15 residues.